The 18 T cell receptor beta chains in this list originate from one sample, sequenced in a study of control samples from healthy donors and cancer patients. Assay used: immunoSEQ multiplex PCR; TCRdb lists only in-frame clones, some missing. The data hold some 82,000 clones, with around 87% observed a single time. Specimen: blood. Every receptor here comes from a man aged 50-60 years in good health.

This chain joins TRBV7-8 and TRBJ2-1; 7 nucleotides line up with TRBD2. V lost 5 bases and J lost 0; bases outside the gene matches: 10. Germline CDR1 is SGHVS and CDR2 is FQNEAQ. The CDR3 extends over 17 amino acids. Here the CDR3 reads CASSLGRGESSYNEQFF. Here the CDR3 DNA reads TGTGCCAGCAGCCTGGGTCGGGGGGAGAGCTCCTACAATGAGCAGTTCTTC.

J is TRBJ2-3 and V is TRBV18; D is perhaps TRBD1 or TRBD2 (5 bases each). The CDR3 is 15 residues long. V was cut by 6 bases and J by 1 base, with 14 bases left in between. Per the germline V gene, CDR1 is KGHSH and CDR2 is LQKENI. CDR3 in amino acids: CASSLRELGTDTQYF. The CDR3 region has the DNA TGTGCCAGCTCCCTCAGGGAGTTGGGCACAGATACGCAGTATTTT. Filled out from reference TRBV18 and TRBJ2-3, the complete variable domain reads NAGVMQNPRHLVRRRGQEARLRCSPMKGHSHVYWYRQLPEEGLKFMVYLQKENIIDESGMPKERFSAEFPKEGPSILRIQQVVRGDSAAYFCASSLRELGTDTQYFGPGTRLTVL.

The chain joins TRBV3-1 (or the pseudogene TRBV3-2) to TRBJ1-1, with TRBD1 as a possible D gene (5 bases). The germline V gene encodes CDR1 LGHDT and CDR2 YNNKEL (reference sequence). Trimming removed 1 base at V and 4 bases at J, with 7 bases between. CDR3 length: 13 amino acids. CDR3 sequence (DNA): TGTGCCAGCAGCCAAGGTAGGGGCACTGAAGCTTTCTTT. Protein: CASSQGRGTEAFF.

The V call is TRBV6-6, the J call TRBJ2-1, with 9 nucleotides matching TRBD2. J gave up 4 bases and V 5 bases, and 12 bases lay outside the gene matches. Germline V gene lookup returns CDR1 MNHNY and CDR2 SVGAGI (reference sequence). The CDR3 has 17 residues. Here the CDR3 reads CASSRRPGLAEYNEQFF. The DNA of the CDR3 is TGTGCCAGCAGTCGCCGACCGGGACTAGCAGAATACAATGAGCAGTTCTTC.

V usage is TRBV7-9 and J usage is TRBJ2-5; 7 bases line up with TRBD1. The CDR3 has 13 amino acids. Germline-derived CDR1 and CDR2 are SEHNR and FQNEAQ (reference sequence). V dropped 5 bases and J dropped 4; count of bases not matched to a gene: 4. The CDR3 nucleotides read TGTGCCAGCAGCCCAAGGGGGCCAGAGACCCAGTACTTC. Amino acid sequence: CASSPRGPETQYF.

The CDR3 loop is CASSEGGTTDTQYF. CDR3 nucleotide sequence: TGCGCCAGCAGTGAGGGGGGGACCACAGATACGCAGTATTTT. The chain uses TRBV10-1 and TRBJ2-3; the D gene is possibly TRBD2 (6 bases). With 2 bases removed from V and 2 bases from J, the gap between germline ends came to 8 bases. CDR3 length equals 14 residues. The germline gives CDR1 WNHNN, CDR2 SYGVQD (reference sequence).

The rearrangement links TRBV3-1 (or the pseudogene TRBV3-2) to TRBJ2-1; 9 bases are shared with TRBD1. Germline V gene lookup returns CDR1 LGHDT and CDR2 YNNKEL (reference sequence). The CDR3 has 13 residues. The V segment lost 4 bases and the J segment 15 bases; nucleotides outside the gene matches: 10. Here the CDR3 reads CASSPGQGPAGFF. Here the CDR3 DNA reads TGTGCCAGCAGCCCGGGACAGGGACCGGCGGGGTTCTTC.

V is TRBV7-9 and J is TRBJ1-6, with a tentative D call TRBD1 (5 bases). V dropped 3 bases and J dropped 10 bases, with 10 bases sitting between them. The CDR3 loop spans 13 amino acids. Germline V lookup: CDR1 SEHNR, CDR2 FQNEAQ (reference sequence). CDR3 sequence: CASSFRDDSPLHF. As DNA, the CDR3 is TGTGCCAGCAGCTTCCGGGACGACTCACCCCTCCACTTT.

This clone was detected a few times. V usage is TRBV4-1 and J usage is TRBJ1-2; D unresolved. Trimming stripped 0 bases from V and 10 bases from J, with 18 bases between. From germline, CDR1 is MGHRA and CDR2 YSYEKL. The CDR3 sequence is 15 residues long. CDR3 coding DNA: TGCGCCAGCAGCCAAGATGTTCGTACAGTCTCTGACTACACCTTC. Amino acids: CASSQDVRTVSDYTF.

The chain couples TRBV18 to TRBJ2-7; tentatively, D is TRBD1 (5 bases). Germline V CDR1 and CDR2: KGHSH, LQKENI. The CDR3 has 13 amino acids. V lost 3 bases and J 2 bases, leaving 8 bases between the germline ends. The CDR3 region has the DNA TGTGCCAGCTCACCCAGGGTGCCCTACGAGCAGTACTTC. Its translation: CASSPRVPYEQYF. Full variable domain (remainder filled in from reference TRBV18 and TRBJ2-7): NAGVMQNPRHLVRRRGQEARLRCSPMKGHSHVYWYRQLPEEGLKFMVYLQKENIIDESGMPKERFSAEFPKEGPSILRIQQVVRGDSAAYFCASSPRVPYEQYFGPGTRLTVT.

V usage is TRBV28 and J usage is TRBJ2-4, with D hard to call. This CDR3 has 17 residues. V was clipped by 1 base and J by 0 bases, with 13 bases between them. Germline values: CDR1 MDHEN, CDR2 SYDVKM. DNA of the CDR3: TGTGCCAGCAGTTTATCCCCGGGTTCACTAGCCAAAAACATTCAGTACTTC. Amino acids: CASSLSPGSLAKNIQYF.

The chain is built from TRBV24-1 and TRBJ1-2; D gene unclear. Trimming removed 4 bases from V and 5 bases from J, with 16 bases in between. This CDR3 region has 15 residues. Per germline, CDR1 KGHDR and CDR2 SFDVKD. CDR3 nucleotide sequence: TGTGCCACCAGTGACCCCGCGGAGAGACCTTATGGCTACACCTTC. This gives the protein CATSDPAERPYGYTF.

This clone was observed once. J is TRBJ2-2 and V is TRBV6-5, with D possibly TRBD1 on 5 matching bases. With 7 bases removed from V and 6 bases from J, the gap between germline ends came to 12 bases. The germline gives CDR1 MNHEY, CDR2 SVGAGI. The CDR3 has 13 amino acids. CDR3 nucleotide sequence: TGTGCCAGCAAAAAAGGGGTCCCCGGGGAGCTGTTTTTT. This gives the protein CASKKGVPGELFF.

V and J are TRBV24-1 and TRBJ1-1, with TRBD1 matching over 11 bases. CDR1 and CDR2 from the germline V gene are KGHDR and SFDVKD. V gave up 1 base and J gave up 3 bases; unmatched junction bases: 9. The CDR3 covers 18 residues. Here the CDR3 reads CATSDFHRGQGAYTEAFF. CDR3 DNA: TGTGCCACCAGTGATTTCCATCGTGGACAGGGGGCTTACACTGAAGCTTTCTTT.

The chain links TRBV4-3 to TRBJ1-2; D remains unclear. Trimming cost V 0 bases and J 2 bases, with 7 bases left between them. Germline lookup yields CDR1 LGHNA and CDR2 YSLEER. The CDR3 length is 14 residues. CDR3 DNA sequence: TGCGCCAGCAGCCAAGATCTGGAAAACTATGGCTACACCTTC. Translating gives CASSQDLENYGYTF.

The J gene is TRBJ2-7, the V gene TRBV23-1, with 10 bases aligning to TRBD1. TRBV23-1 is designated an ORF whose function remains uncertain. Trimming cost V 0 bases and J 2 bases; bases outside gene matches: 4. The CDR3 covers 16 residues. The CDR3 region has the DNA TGCGCCAGCAGTCAATCAGGGGACAGGGGTACCTACGAGCAGTACGTC. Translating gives CASSQSGDRGTYEQYV.

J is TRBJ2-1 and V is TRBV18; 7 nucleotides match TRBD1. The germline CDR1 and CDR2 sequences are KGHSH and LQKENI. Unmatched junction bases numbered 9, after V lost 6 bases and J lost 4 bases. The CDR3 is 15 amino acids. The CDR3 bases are TGTGCCAGCTCCCAACAGGGGAGTCAATACAATGAGCAGTTCTTC. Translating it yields CASSQQGSQYNEQFF.

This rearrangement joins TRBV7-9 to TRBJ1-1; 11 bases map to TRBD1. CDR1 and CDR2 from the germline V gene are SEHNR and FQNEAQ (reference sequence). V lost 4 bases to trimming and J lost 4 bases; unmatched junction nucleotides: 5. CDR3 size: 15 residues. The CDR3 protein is CASSSPDRGPTEAFF. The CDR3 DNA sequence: TGTGCCAGCAGCTCCCCGGACAGGGGGCCCACTGAAGCTTTCTTT.